This entry lists 27 T cell receptor beta chains sequenced from one sample in a study of monozygotic twins with inflammatory bowel disease. TCRdb reanalyzed the 5' RACE reads, giving one entry per CDR3 protein sequence and no DNA. The sample shows around 97,000 distinct CDR3 sequences, and under 2.5% sits with its ten largest clones. Specimen: blood. Every receptor here comes from a human donor with ulcerative colitis or Crohn's disease, or a healthy co-twin of an affected twin (not recorded which).

The genes are TRBV5-1 and TRBJ2-1; the D gene TCRdb calls, TRBD2, cannot be checked with no DNA. The CDR3 extends over 18 amino acids. Germline V gene data show CDR1 as SGHRS and CDR2 as YFSETQ. The CDR3: CASSADGASGRSTISQFF. The variable domain in full, with the rest retrieved from reference TRBV5-1 and TRBJ2-1, is KAGVTQTPRYLIKTRGQQVTLSCSPISGHRSVSWYQQTPGQGLQFLFEYFSETQRNKGNFPGRFSGRQFSNSRSEMNVSTLELGDSALYLCASSADGASGRSTISQFFGPGTRLTVL.

CDR3 sequence reads: CASSLGTSGGGETQYF. This chain links TRBV5-1 with TRBJ2-5; TCRdb returns TRBD2, unconfirmable since there is no DNA. This CDR3 contains 16 residues. Per the germline V gene, CDR1 is SGHRS and CDR2 is YFSETQ.

The rearrangement joins TRBV15 to TRBJ2-7; TCRdb picks TRBD2, but there is no DNA to check that call. This CDR3 has 21 residues. CDR1 LNHNV and CDR2 YYDKDF come from the germline V gene (reference sequence). CDR3 residues: CATSRGGFGLAGVNHLGEQYF.

V is TRBV12-3 or TRBV12-4 and J is TRBJ2-7; no DNA is available, so the TRBD1 call from TCRdb remains unchecked. This CDR3 has 15 amino acids. The CDR3: CASSTRTGISYEQYF.

This sequence joins TRBV3-1 and TRBJ1-2; checking the TCRdb D call of TRBD1 is not possible without DNA. The CDR3 runs to 17 residues. The V gene's germline CDR1 is LGHDT and CDR2 YNNKEL (reference sequence). CDR3 loop: CASSHSPLWQGAGGYTF.

The chain joins TRBV5-4 to TRBJ2-3. This CDR3 is built from 17 residues. Germline CDR1 reads SGHNT; CDR2 reads YYREEE (reference sequence). The CDR3 sequence: CASSLGLLQARGDTQYF.

The J gene is TRBJ1-2, the V gene TRBV5-4. This CDR3 is 16 amino acids long. Germline values: CDR1 SGHNT, CDR2 YYREEE (reference sequence). The CDR3 sequence: CASSRESPPEDYGYTF.

The CDR3 sequence: CASDNRKTGRSGANVLTF. The chain joins TRBV7-8 to TRBJ2-6; TCRdb's D gene call, TRBD1, goes unchecked for lack of DNA. CDR3 length: 18 residues. Germline CDR1 and CDR2: SGHVS and FQNEAQ.

The chain combines TRBV18 with TRBJ2-1; lacking DNA, the TRBD1 call made by TCRdb goes unchecked. Germline V gene sequence: CDR1 KGHSH, CDR2 LQKENI. CDR3 length: 13 amino acids. The CDR3 loop reads CASSGTGVTEQFF.

CDR3 amino acids: CATSLGGAKHYNEQFF. This chain links TRBV24-1 with TRBJ2-1; TCRdb proposes TRBD1, but this gene call is untestable without DNA. Germline CDR1 and CDR2: KGHDR and SFDVKD. The CDR3 runs 16 residues.

The chain links TRBV7-9 to TRBJ2-7. The V gene's germline CDR1 is SEHNR and CDR2 FQNEAQ (reference sequence). CDR3 size: 16 residues. Here the CDR3 reads CASSLEQKYGLREQYF. Full variable domain (missing parts from reference TRBV7-9 and TRBJ2-7): DTGVSQNPRHKITKRGQNVTFRCDPISEHNRLYWYRQTLGQGPEFLTYFQNEAQLEKSRLLSDRFSAERPKGSFSTLEIQRTEQGDSAMYLCASSLEQKYGLREQYFGPGTRLTVT.

V and J are TRBV6-5 and TRBJ2-2; TCRdb returns TRBD1, unconfirmable since there is no DNA. The germline gives CDR1 MNHEY, CDR2 SVGAGI. The CDR3 covers 16 residues. The CDR3 protein is CASSYLPEVNTGELFF.

The chain links TRBV3-1 to TRBJ2-5; TCRdb's D gene call, TRBD1, goes unchecked for lack of DNA. Germline V gives CDR1 LGHDT, CDR2 YNNKEL (reference sequence). The CDR3 contains 14 residues. This CDR3 reads CASSKSSGVETQYF.

The V and J genes are TRBV19 and TRBJ2-5; TCRdb returns TRBD2, unconfirmable since there is no DNA. The CDR3 has 15 amino acids. Germline-derived CDR1 and CDR2 are LNHDA and SQIVND (reference sequence). The CDR3 sequence: CATVPPQGNQETQYF.

The CDR3 sequence: CASSLGDSLKETQYF. The chain employs TRBV12-3 or TRBV12-4 and TRBJ2-5; checking the TCRdb D call of TRBD1 is not possible without DNA. CDR3 length: 15 amino acids.

The chain is built from TRBV6-2 or TRBV6-3 and TRBJ2-1; with no DNA, the TCRdb D assignment of TRBD1 cannot be verified. This CDR3 has 16 amino acids. Germline CDR1 is MNHEY and CDR2 is SVGEGT. Here the CDR3 reads CASSTPGGTGWNEQFF.

The chain links TRBV12-3 or TRBV12-4 to TRBJ2-5; no DNA is available, so the TRBD2 call from TCRdb remains unchecked. The CDR3 is 16 amino acids. CDR3: CASMSTSGTIQETQYF.

The genes are TRBV19 and TRBJ2-1; with no DNA, the TCRdb D assignment of TRBD2 cannot be verified. The V gene's germline CDR1 is LNHDA and CDR2 SQIVND (reference sequence). This CDR3 is 13 amino acids long. The CDR3 loop reads CASKRVYEGEQFF.

V usage is TRBV19 and J usage is TRBJ1-5; with no DNA, the TCRdb D assignment of TRBD1 cannot be verified. Germline V CDR1 and CDR2: LNHDA, SQIVND (reference sequence). CDR3 length: 16 amino acids. CDR3 sequence reads: CASSIDPTGGNQPQHF.

The chain uses TRBV5-6 and TRBJ2-2; TCRdb selects TRBD2, and the lack of DNA leaves this call unchecked. This CDR3 is 15 amino acids long. Germline values: CDR1 SGHDT, CDR2 YYEEEE. This CDR3 reads CASTRSGGSTGELFF.

The chain recombines TRBV27 with TRBJ2-7. This CDR3 region has 14 residues. The germline V gene has CDR1 MNHEY and CDR2 SMNVEV (reference sequence). The CDR3 loop reads CASSPDGFTYEQYF.

CDR3 protein: CASSAGTEQFF. The chain employs TRBV3-1 and TRBJ2-1; TCRdb selects TRBD1, and the lack of DNA leaves this call unchecked. The CDR3 is 11 residues long. Germline CDR1 reads LGHDT; CDR2 reads YNNKEL (reference sequence).

The chain joins TRBV30 to TRBJ1-2; the TCRdb call, TRBD1, lacks DNA for checking. The length of the CDR3 is 15 residues. Germline CDR1 is GTSNPN and CDR2 is SVGIG (reference sequence). This CDR3 is CAWSPPNFSGYGYTF.

The chain uses TRBV18 and TRBJ2-1; TCRdb's assignment of TRBD1 cannot be checked, as there is no DNA. Germline V lookup: CDR1 KGHSH, CDR2 LQKENI. The CDR3 is 16 residues long. CDR3: CASSGRQGKEYNEQFF. The variable domain in full, with the rest retrieved from reference TRBV18 and TRBJ2-1, is NAGVMQNPRHLVRRRGQEARLRCSPMKGHSHVYWYRQLPEEGLKFMVYLQKENIIDESGMPKERFSAEFPKEGPSILRIQQVVRGDSAAYFCASSGRQGKEYNEQFFGPGTRLTVL.

The gene calls are TRBV10-3 and TRBJ2-2. CDR1 is ENHRY, CDR2 SYGVKD, per germline. The CDR3 length is 16 residues. CDR3 sequence reads: CAISLGSGSDTGELFF.

Here the CDR3 reads CASTTERGMYNEQFF. The chain links TRBV4-3 to TRBJ2-1; the TCRdb D gene call, TRBD1, has no DNA to confirm it. Germline CDR1 LGHNA, CDR2 YSLEER. The CDR3 has 15 residues.

This chain joins TRBV5-4 and TRBJ2-3; the D call from TCRdb, TRBD1, cannot be confirmed without DNA. CDR3 length: 16 amino acids. CDR1 and CDR2 (germline): SGHNT, YYREEE (reference sequence). The CDR3 loop reads CASSSKGQGQKDTQYF. Full variable domain (rest looked up from reference TRBV5-4 and TRBJ2-3): ETGVTQSPTHLIKTRGQQVTLRCSSQSGHNTVSWYQQALGQGPQFIFQYYREEENGRGNFPPRFSGLQFPNYSSELNVNALELDDSALYLCASSSKGQGQKDTQYFGPGTRLTVL.